The 5 T cell receptor beta chains below all came from one sample that was sequenced in a study of T-cell reconstitution after alpha-beta-depleted transplantation in children. TCRbeta library construction was performed incorporating unique molecular identifiers. TCRdb re-derived calls from the PCR reads in MiXCR, one entry per CDR3 protein. The table records 450,000 to 700,000 distinct CDR3 sequences, roughly 27% of them present only once. This sample comprised PBMCs, obtained before TCRalphabeta/CD19-depleted stem cell transplant. These receptors were obtained from a boy under two years old with Wiskott-Aldrich syndrome, due to receive a stem cell transplant.

This rearrangement joins TRBV6-5 to TRBJ2-1; a possible D gene is TRBD2 (5 bases). Trimming took off 0 bases at V and 8 bases at J, with 17 bases between the two ends. The CDR3 is 16 residues long. Germline values: CDR1 MNHEY, CDR2 SVGAGI. CDR3 coding DNA: TGTGCCAGCAGTTACTCGCCGGAGGCATCAAGGGATGAGCAGTTCTTC. Protein sequence: CASSYSPEASRDEQFF.

The rearrangement joins TRBV20-1 to TRBJ2-6; D is possibly TRBD1 or TRBD2 (5 bases each). This CDR3 has 15 residues. V was shortened by 5 bases and J by 2 bases, with 13 bases between the two germline ends. Germline-derived CDR1 and CDR2 are DFQATT and SNEGSKA (reference sequence). CDR3 residues: CSASRGATGANVLTF. The DNA of the CDR3 is TGCAGTGCTTCGAGGGGCGCGACTGGGGCCAACGTCCTGACTTTC.

The V call is TRBV7-6, the J call TRBJ2-3; tentative D call: TRBD2 (6 bases). The CDR3 is 16 amino acids. V shed 3 bases and J shed 0 bases, with 13 bases lying between them. Germline V gene sequence: CDR1 SGHVS, CDR2 FNYEAQ. CDR3 nucleotide sequence: TGTGCCAGCAGCTTCTGGCTAGCGTCGAGCACAGATACGCAGTATTTT. Translation: CASSFWLASSTDTQYF.

A few counts support this clonotype. The chain links TRBV5-1 to TRBJ2-3; 9 nucleotides match TRBD1. The germline CDR1 and CDR2 sequences are SGHRS and YFSETQ. V lost 0 bases to trimming and J lost 6 bases; unmatched junction nucleotides: 8. The CDR3 runs to 16 residues. The CDR3: CASSLGRNTGGDTQYF. The CDR3, as DNA: TGCGCCAGCAGCTTGGGGAGAAATACAGGGGGCGATACGCAGTATTTT.

The genes are TRBV27 and TRBJ2-1; D ambiguous. This CDR3 is built from 15 residues. Per germline, CDR1 MNHEY and CDR2 SMNVEV (reference sequence). V shed 7 bases and J shed 0 bases, with 13 bases lying between them. The CDR3 DNA sequence: TGTGCCAGCAAATTGGGTGCTGTCTCCTACAATGAGCAGTTCTTC. Its protein is CASKLGAVSYNEQFF.